This TCR beta chain was recorded in a study of sequential checkpoint blockade in melanoma. Assay used: immunoSEQ multiplex PCR; TCRdb lists only in-frame clones, some missing. The sample lists 5,500 to 6,500 clones, 48% occurring once. The germline V gene encodes CDR1 MNHEY and CDR2 SMNVEV (reference sequence). This CDR3 spans 13 amino acids. The ends lost 6 bases at V and 8 bases at J; junction bases unmatched: 6. The treatment: randomized to nivolumab then ipilimumab (arm A) or the reverse (arm B). DNA-damaging chemotherapy had not been given to any patient beforehand. The chain carries TRBV27 and TRBJ1-2; 10 bases map to TRBD1. This receptor was identified in a human patient with melanoma. Some clones in this sample may be carry-over from other donors' samples. The source material was CD8+ T cells sorted from blood (inferred from file names), sampled from a patient given nivolumab and ipilimumab in sequence. Here the CDR3 reads CASRPGTGVGYTF. The DNA for the CDR3 is TGTGCCAGCAGGCCGGGGACAGGGGTCGGCTACACCTTC.